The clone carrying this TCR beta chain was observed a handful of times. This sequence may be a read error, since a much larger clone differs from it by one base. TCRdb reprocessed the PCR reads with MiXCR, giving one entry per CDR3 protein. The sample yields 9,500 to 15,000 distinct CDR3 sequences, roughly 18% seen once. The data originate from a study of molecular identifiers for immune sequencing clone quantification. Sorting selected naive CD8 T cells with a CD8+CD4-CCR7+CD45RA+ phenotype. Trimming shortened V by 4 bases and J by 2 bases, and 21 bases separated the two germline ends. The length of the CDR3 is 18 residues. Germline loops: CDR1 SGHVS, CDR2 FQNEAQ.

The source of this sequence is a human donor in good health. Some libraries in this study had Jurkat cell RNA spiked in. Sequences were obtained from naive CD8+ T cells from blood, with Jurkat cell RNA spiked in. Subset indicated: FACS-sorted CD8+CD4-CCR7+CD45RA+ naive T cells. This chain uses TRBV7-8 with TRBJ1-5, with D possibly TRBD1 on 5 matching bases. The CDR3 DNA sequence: TGTGCCAGCAGCTCTGCCGGCAGGGAGTTTTTCGGCAATCAGCCCCAGCATTTT. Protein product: CASSSAGREFFGNQPQHF.